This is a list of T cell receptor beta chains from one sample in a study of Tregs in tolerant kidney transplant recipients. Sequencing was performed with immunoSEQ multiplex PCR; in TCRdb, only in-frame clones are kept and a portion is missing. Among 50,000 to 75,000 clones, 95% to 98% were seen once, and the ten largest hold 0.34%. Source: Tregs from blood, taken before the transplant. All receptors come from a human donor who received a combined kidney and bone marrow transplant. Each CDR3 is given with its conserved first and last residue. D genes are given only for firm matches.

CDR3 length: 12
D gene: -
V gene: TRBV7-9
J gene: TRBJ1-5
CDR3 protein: CAIPGYNQPQHF
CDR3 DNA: TGTGCCATCCCAGGGTACAATCAGCCCCAGCATTTT

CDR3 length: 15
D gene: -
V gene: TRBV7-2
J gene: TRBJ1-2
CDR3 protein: CASSLVVQVANGYTF
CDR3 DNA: TGTGCCAGCAGCTTAGTAGTCCAGGTTGCAAATGGCTACACCTTC

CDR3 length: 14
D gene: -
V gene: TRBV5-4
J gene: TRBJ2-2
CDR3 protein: CASSLDLNTGELFF
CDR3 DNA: TGTGCCAGCAGCTTGGACCTAAACACCGGGGAGCTGTTTTTT

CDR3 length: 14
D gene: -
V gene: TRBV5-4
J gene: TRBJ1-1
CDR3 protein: CASSLAPGNTEAFF
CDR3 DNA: TGTGCCAGCAGCTTGGCCCCAGGGAACACTGAAGCTTTCTTT

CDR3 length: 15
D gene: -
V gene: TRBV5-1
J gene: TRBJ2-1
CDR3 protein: CASSLVQGSYNEQFF
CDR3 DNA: TGCGCCAGCAGCTTGGTACAGGGCTCCTACAATGAGCAGTTCTTC

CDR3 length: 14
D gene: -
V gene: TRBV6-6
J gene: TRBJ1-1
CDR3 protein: CASSYLGENTEAFF
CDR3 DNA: TGTGCCAGCAGTTATCTAGGGGAGAACACTGAAGCTTTCTTT

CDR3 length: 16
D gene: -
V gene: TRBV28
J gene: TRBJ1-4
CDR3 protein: CASSLRTTGLNEKLFF
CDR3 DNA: TGTGCCAGCAGTTTGCGGACGACAGGACTTAATGAAAAACTGTTTTTT

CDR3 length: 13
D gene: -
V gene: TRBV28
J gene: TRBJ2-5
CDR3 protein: CASSFWQGETQYF
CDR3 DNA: TGTGCCAGCAGTTTCTGGCAGGGGGAGACCCAGTACTTC

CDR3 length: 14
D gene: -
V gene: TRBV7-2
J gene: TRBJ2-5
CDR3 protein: CASGVAGSRETQYF
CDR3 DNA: TGTGCCAGCGGGGTTGCAGGGTCCCGGGAGACCCAGTACTTC

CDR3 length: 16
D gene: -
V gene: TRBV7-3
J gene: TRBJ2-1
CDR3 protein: CASSLFIASSYNEQFF
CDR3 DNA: TGTGCCAGCAGCTTGTTTATCGCCAGCTCCTACAATGAGCAGTTCTTC

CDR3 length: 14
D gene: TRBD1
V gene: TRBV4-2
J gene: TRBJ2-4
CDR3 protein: CASSPQDRGSIQYF
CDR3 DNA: TGTGCCAGCAGCCCTCAGGACAGGGGCAGCATTCAGTACTTC

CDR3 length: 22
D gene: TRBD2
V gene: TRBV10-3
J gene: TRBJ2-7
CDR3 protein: CAIILNGLAGNPEYLHIYEQYF
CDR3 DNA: TGTGCCATCATCCTGAATGGACTAGCGGGAAACCCCGAATATCTTCACATATACGAGCAGTACTTC

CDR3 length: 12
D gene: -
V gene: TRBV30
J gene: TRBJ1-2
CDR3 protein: CAWSFSRHGYTF
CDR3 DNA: TGTGCCTGGAGTTTTAGCCGCCACGGCTACACCTTC

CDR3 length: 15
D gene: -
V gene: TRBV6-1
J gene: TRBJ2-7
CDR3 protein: CASRQGQMGAYEQYF
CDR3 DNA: TGTGCCAGCAGACAGGGACAAATGGGAGCCTACGAGCAGTACTTC

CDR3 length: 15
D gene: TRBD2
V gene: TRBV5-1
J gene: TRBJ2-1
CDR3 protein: CASQGTSGSYNEQFF
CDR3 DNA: TGCGCCAGCCAAGGGACTAGCGGGTCCTACAATGAGCAGTTCTTC

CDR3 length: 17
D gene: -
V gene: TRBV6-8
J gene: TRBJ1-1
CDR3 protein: CASLGPEADLVNTEAFF
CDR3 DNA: TGTGCCAGCTTGGGCCCAGAAGCAGACCTGGTGAACACTGAAGCTTTCTTT

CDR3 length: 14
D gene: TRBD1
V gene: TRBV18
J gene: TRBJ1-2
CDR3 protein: CASSPQGGSYGYTF
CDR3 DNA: TGTGCCAGCTCACCACAAGGGGGCTCGTATGGCTACACCTTC